This TCR beta chain is drawn from a study of T cells in Graves' hyperthyroidism and ophthalmopathy (dated by TCRdb to the late 2010s). About the investigation overall: Peripheral blood samples were taken at initial diagnosis, before any treatment was given. To identify TCR V-J signatures that set the groups apart, the researchers used a discovery cohort of more than 95 patients, made up of about 44 with Graves' ophthalmopathy and about 59 with stable Graves' hyperthyroidism. An independent validation cohort of about 19 hyperthyroidism patients and 17 patients who later progressed to ophthalmopathy tested prospective prediction of ophthalmopathy. The 80 to 100 discovery patients were randomly divided into training and test sets at a 7:3 ratio. Thyroid tissue and blood T-cell repertoires from six Graves' hyperthyroidism patients were also compared in the study. Following sampling, methimazole starting at 30 mg daily was given to hyperthyroidism patients, and high-dose intravenous methylprednisolone was given to ophthalmopathy patients. TCR Vbeta CDR3 sequencing of approximately 140 peripheral blood samples (around 45 ophthalmopathy, roughly 72 hyperthyroidism and approximately 17 progressor patients) is reported in the paper. On the study overall, not on this receptor specifically: Blood samples also contained most of the expanded thyroid clonotypes (frequency above 0.001), which suggests that blood repertoires may reflect thyroid immune responses. A model built on a 13 V-J signature distinguished ophthalmopathy from stable hyperthyroidism, reaching 85% to 90% sensitivity and under 84% specificity in cross-validation and 80%/75% in testing. No statistical method was used to set the sample size in advance, and investigators knew the group allocation. During validation, the model predicted progression to ophthalmopathy a median of approximately 6 months ahead of onset, with almost 71% sensitivity and roughly 72% specificity.

Ophthalmopathy patients had moderately to severely active disease, with a Clinical Activity Score of 3 or more, a NOSPECS grade of 4 or more, and a disease duration of less than 3 months. Exclusion was applied to patients with uncontrolled infections, other autoimmune diseases, pregnancy or lactation. Diagnoses relied on clinical symptoms, serum thyroxine and TRAb, thyroid ultrasound and orbital computed tomography. Ficoll-Paque density gradient centrifugation was used to isolate PBMCs from around 9.1 ml of fresh peripheral blood. Trizol reagent was used to extract total RNA, and RNA quality was then checked on an Agilent 2100 Bioanalyzer. In this sample, this clonotype turned up many times. The clone's antigen remains unknown. No base quality information exists; no much larger clone differs at one position. The TCR beta CDR3 regions were amplified from RNA transcripts. The TCR CDR3 was subjected to a first round of RT-PCR using the HTBI primer set and the Qiagen OneStep RT-PCR kit. Libraries were constructed in a second round of multiplex PCR, after which size selection and purification were carried out. Paired-end sequencing of the libraries was performed with 100 bp reads on an Illumina HiSeq2000. The published analysis was carried out like this. SOAPnuke was used to process the raw data, throwing out any read that contained adapters or uncalled bases, had a mean Phred below 15, or lacked an exact constant-primer or identifier match. High-quality paired reads were merged using COPE v1.2.5, and each unique nucleotide sequence was defined as a clonotype. MiTCR v1.1 was used to align clonotypes to the IMGT TRBV, TRBD and TRBJ reference segments. Only V-J combinations with frequency above 0.0001, covering roughly 99% of repertoires, were analysed. A TCS score was defined as the ratio between F50 (clonal expansion) and ExV (chaos), using BLOSUM62-based TCRdist between CDR3 peptides within each V-J. Welch's t-statistics and random forest reduced fewer than 550 V-J features to roughly 13, which were used in a naive Bayes classifier (R e1071). Starting from the raw public reads, TCRdb applied fastp trimming at Q25, assembled clones with MiXCR and retained in-frame beta chains. Every distinct CDR3 protein forms one entry, paired with its most common genes and DNA. TCRdb's processing, not the authors', yielded these V and J calls. The sample table contains about 600,000 distinct CDR3 sequences; only one count was recorded for approximately 15% of them. Roughly 3.5% of the sample goes to the ten largest clones.

The germline V gene (reference sequence) gives CDR1 as GTSNPN and CDR2 as SVGIG. From the cysteine up to the phenylalanine, the CDR3 has a length of 15 residues. Only the CDR3 DNA is retained, 45 bases long and in frame from the first base. After removal of 7 bases from V and 6 bases from J, the junction retains 13 bases not matched to a gene. This receptor was obtained from a woman in her forties with Graves' ophthalmopathy. Material for sequencing was blood. This receptor chain uses TRBV30 and TRBJ2-3; a stretch of 10 junction bases matches TRBD2. CDR3 sequence: CALAASGGRRDTQYF. The DNA is as follows: TGTGCCTTGGCGGCTAGCGGGGGACGCAGGGATACGCAGTATTTT.